This entry lists 19 T cell receptor beta chains sequenced from one sample in a study of CD8 T cells in Susac syndrome. Random hexamers primed reverse transcription of about 0.45 to 1 ug RNA. TCRdb recomputed calls from the immunoSEQ multiplex PCR reads with MiXCR, one row per CDR3 protein. This sample has about 180,000 distinct CDR3 sequences, with just under 95% found just once. The specimen was CD4+ T cells from PBMCs. The source of these receptors is a human donor with Susac syndrome.

The V gene is TRBV29-1, the J gene TRBJ2-2, with D uncertain. V was pared by 6 bases and J by 6 bases, with 14 bases between. The germline V gene encodes CDR1 SQVTM and CDR2 ANQGSEA. CDR3 length equals 13 residues. CDR3 loop: CSVETTAPGELFF. Written as DNA, the CDR3 is TGCAGCGTGGAAACTACCGCCCCCGGGGAGCTGTTTTTT.

The genes are TRBV5-1 and TRBJ1-4; D might be TRBD1 (5 bases). Germline values: CDR1 SGHRS, CDR2 YFSETQ. The CDR3 extends over 16 amino acids. V lost 0 bases to trimming and J lost 8 bases, with 17 bases between them. The CDR3: CASSLGLGAATEKLFF. The CDR3 DNA follows: TGCGCCAGCAGCTTGGGACTCGGGGCCGCGACAGAAAAACTGTTTTTT.

The chain employs TRBV11-2 and TRBJ2-3, with 10 nucleotides matching TRBD2. Germline CDR1 reads SGHAT; CDR2 reads FQNNGV. This CDR3 spans 16 amino acids. Losses at the gene ends were 1 base for V and 2 bases for J; bases not matched to a gene: 3. The CDR3: CASSLGTSGDTDTQYF. CDR3 coding DNA: TGTGCCAGCAGCTTAGGTACTAGCGGGGACACAGATACGCAGTATTTT.

This chain joins TRBV19 and TRBJ2-1; no clear D. Trimming stripped 6 bases from V and 7 bases from J, with 13 bases between. The CDR3 contains 13 residues. From germline, CDR1 is LNHDA and CDR2 SQIVND (reference sequence). This CDR3 is CASSGLPSNEQFF. As DNA, the CDR3 is TGTGCCAGTAGCGGCCTTCCGAGTAATGAGCAGTTCTTC. The variable domain in full, with the rest retrieved from reference TRBV19 and TRBJ2-1, is DGGITQSPKYLFRKEGQNVTLSCEQNLNHDAMYWYRQDPGQGLRLIYYSQIVNDFQKGDIAEGYSVSREKKESFPLTVTSAQKNPTAFYLCASSGLPSNEQFFGPGTRLTVL.

The CDR3 reads CASRGGRMVNTEAFF. The CDR3 nucleotides read TGTGCCAGCAGGGGGGGTAGGATGGTGAACACTGAAGCTTTCTTT. V and J are TRBV2 and TRBJ1-1; D may be TRBD1 (5 bases). The V gene's germline CDR1 is SNHLY and CDR2 FYNNEI. Trimming shortened V by 6 bases and J by 0 bases, and 14 bases separated the two germline ends. The CDR3 has 15 amino acids.

The chain employs TRBV19 and TRBJ2-3, with 7 bases identical to TRBD1. J was trimmed by 6 bases and V by 6 bases; bases with no gene match: 9. The CDR3 runs 14 residues. CDR1 and CDR2 (germline): LNHDA, SQIVND (reference sequence). DNA for the CDR3: TGTGCCAGTAGACAGGGGACCCACATGGATACGCAGTATTTT. Protein: CASRQGTHMDTQYF. Supplemented by reference TRBV19 and TRBJ2-3, the full variable domain reads DGGITQSPKYLFRKEGQNVTLSCEQNLNHDAMYWYRQDPGQGLRLIYYSQIVNDFQKGDIAEGYSVSREKKESFPLTVTSAQKNPTAFYLCASRQGTHMDTQYFGPGTRLTVL.

The V gene is TRBV3-1, the J gene TRBJ2-2; D not resolved. Trimming took off 5 bases at V and 1 base at J, with 8 bases between the two ends. Germline V lookup: CDR1 LGHDT, CDR2 YNNKEL (reference sequence). The CDR3 runs 14 residues. This CDR3 reads CASSSDGNTGELFF. The CDR3 DNA reads TGTGCCAGCAGCTCGGACGGGAACACCGGGGAGCTGTTTTTT.

The sample holds one count of this clonotype. V gene TRBV19 combines with J gene TRBJ2-1; TRBD2 matches at 9 bases. CDR1 and CDR2 (germline): LNHDA, SQIVND (reference sequence). This CDR3 is built from 15 residues. With V trimmed by 5 bases and J by 6 bases, 8 bases remained unmatched. CDR3 region: CASSSGSGRFNEQFF. As DNA, the CDR3 is TGTGCCAGTAGTTCGGGTAGCGGGAGATTCAATGAGCAGTTCTTC. The full variable domain, with the rest looked up from reference TRBV19 and TRBJ2-1, is DGGITQSPKYLFRKEGQNVTLSCEQNLNHDAMYWYRQDPGQGLRLIYYSQIVNDFQKGDIAEGYSVSREKKESFPLTVTSAQKNPTAFYLCASSSGSGRFNEQFFGPGTRLTVL.

This chain joins TRBV27 and TRBJ2-7, with no clear D. The CDR3 length is 13 residues. In germline, CDR1 is MNHEY, CDR2 SMNVEV (reference sequence). Trimming stripped 6 bases from V and 4 bases from J, with 13 bases between. CDR3 sequence: CASSRGRWYEQYF. The CDR3 DNA is TGTGCCAGCAGCCGCGGAAGGTGGTACGAGCAGTACTTC.

V is TRBV20-1 and J is TRBJ2-3; D is undetermined. With 0 bases removed from V and 4 bases from J, the gap between germline ends came to 14 bases. Germline loops: CDR1 DFQATT, CDR2 SNEGSKA (reference sequence). This CDR3 contains 15 residues. The CDR3 sequence: CSARDSERGADTQYF. The CDR3 nucleotides are TGCAGTGCTAGAGATTCGGAGAGAGGAGCAGATACGCAGTATTTT.

Only one count was recorded for this clonotype. V and J are TRBV18 and TRBJ1-2; possible D gene TRBD1, 6 bases. This CDR3 is 14 amino acids long. CDR1 is KGHSH, CDR2 LQKENI, per germline. The ends were cut back, 0 bases at V and 8 bases at J, with 13 bases in the middle. CDR3 loop: CASSPPLRGRGYTF. CDR3 in DNA: TGTGCCAGCTCACCACCCTTGCGGGGGCGAGGCTACACCTTC.

This clonotype appeared once. The V call is TRBV29-1, the J call TRBJ2-1; 9 nucleotides agree with TRBD2. This CDR3 has 15 amino acids. The V segment lost 5 bases and the J segment 1 base; nucleotides outside the gene matches: 6. Per the germline V gene, CDR1 is SQVTM and CDR2 is ANQGSEA. CDR3 residues: CSVPWTSASYNEQFF. CDR3 nucleotides: TGCAGCGTTCCCTGGACTAGCGCTTCCTACAATGAGCAGTTCTTC.

This clonotype has only a few counts. The V call is TRBV19, the J call TRBJ2-7, with 10 bases matching TRBD2. J was trimmed by 3 bases and V by 5 bases; bases with no gene match: 1. This CDR3 spans 13 amino acids. Per germline, CDR1 LNHDA and CDR2 SQIVND (reference sequence). The CDR3, as DNA: TGTGCCAGTAGTCTAGCGGGGGACTACGAGCAGTACTTC. Translating it yields CASSLAGDYEQYF.

The chain carries TRBV6-2 or TRBV6-3 and TRBJ2-7; possibly TRBD2 for D (6 bases). Per germline, CDR1 MNHEY and CDR2 SVGEGT. Trimming removed 0 bases from V and 5 bases from J, with 14 bases in between. This CDR3 comprises 15 residues. Here the CDR3 DNA reads TGTGCCAGCAGTTACTCGAGCGCAGCGGGCCACGAGCAGTACTTC. As protein: CASSYSSAAGHEQYF.

This chain connects TRBV13 to TRBJ1-1; D gene uncertain. CDR3 length: 14 residues. Germline CDR1 PRHDT, CDR2 FYEKMQ (reference sequence). With 4 bases removed from V and 4 bases from J, the gap between germline ends came to 13 bases. The CDR3 region has the DNA TGTGCCAGCAGCTCTCCCCGTTATGGCACTGAAGCTTTCTTT. Translation gives CASSSPRYGTEAFF. Full variable domain (remainder filled in from reference TRBV13 and TRBJ1-1): AAGVIQSPRHLIKEKRETATLKCYPIPRHDTVYWYQQGPGQDPQFLISFYEKMQSDKGSIPDRFSAQQFSDYHSELNMSSLELGDSALYFCASSSPRYGTEAFFGQGTRLTVV.

The sample holds a few counts of this clonotype. The chain is built from TRBV18 and TRBJ2-7; D is uncertain. V lost 3 bases to trimming and J lost 2 bases, with 8 bases between them. This CDR3 contains 13 residues. The germline V gene encodes CDR1 KGHSH and CDR2 LQKENI. The chain's CDR3 is CASSPGSTYEQYF. In nucleotides, the CDR3 is TGTGCCAGCTCACCTGGCAGCACCTACGAGCAGTACTTC.

This clonotype was found once. This chain links TRBV7-8 with TRBJ2-3; D is perhaps TRBD1 (5 bases). The germline gives CDR1 SGHVS, CDR2 FQNEAQ. The CDR3 loop spans 14 amino acids. V lost 5 bases, J lost 4 bases, and 13 bases lay in between. Here the CDR3 DNA reads TGTGCCAGCAGCCCCAGCAGGGTACCAGATACGCAGTATTTT. Protein product: CASSPSRVPDTQYF.

The chain joins TRBV27 to TRBJ2-6; D is undetermined. V was clipped by 2 bases and J by 4 bases, with 3 bases between them. Germline V gives CDR1 MNHEY, CDR2 SMNVEV (reference sequence). This CDR3 spans 13 amino acids. This CDR3 reads CASSLRGANVLTF. CDR3 in DNA: TGTGCCAGCAGTTTAAGGGGGGCCAACGTCCTGACTTTC.

This clonotype was observed a single time. The chain links TRBV19 to TRBJ2-7; D call uncertain. Trimming shortened V by 0 bases and J by 2 bases, and 5 bases separated the two germline ends. The CDR3 is 13 residues long. Germline V gene lookup returns CDR1 LNHDA and CDR2 SQIVND (reference sequence). The CDR3 nucleotides are TGTGCCAGTAGTATAGACTTTGCCTACGAGCAGTACTTC. Its translation: CASSIDFAYEQYF. Looking up the rest from reference TRBV19 and TRBJ2-7 gives the full variable domain: DGGITQSPKYLFRKEGQNVTLSCEQNLNHDAMYWYRQDPGQGLRLIYYSQIVNDFQKGDIAEGYSVSREKKESFPLTVTSAQKNPTAFYLCASSIDFAYEQYFGPGTRLTVT.